Presented here are 21 T cell receptor beta chains from one specimen sequenced in a study of blood T cell repertoires in COVID-19. The repertoire was sequenced with immunoSEQ multiplex PCR; TCRdb's copy has only in-frame clones and lacks some. The table shows over 85,000 clones, with around 86% occurring only once. Sequences were obtained from peripheral blood. These receptors all stem from a woman aged 80 or over with acute or convalescent COVID-19.

V is TRBV19 and J is TRBJ1-2, with D unresolved. The CDR3 spans 9 residues. Trimming removed 9 bases at V and 7 bases at J, with 6 bases between. Germline V gene lookup returns CDR1 LNHDA and CDR2 SQIVND (reference sequence). The CDR3 here is CASGGGYTF. For the CDR3, the DNA is TGTGCCAGCGGCGGTGGCTACACCTTC.

J is TRBJ1-2 and V is TRBV12-3 or TRBV12-4; 7 bases line up with TRBD1. The J segment lost 1 base and the V segment lost 5 bases, leaving 1 base of the junction unmatched. CDR3 size: 13 residues. The CDR3 DNA is TGTGCCAGCAGTCGGGACAGTAACTATGGCTACACCTTC. This encodes CASSRDSNYGYTF.

This clone appeared a few times. The J gene is TRBJ1-2, the V gene TRBV7-9, with unresolved D. The germline gives CDR1 SEHNR, CDR2 FQNEAQ (reference sequence). With 3 bases removed from V and 3 bases from J, the gap between germline ends came to 14 bases. CDR3 length: 15 residues. The CDR3 bases are TGTGCCAGCAGCTTCGACAAGACAACTGACTATGGCTACACCTTC. Residues: CASSFDKTTDYGYTF.

In this sample, this clone turned up once. The chain links TRBV13 to TRBJ2-7; 9 nucleotides agree with TRBD2. Germline values: CDR1 PRHDT, CDR2 FYEKMQ (reference sequence). The CDR3 is 17 amino acids. The V segment lost 2 bases and the J segment 4 bases; nucleotides outside the gene matches: 12. CDR3 amino acids: CASSLTVGVAGAYEQYF. The CDR3 nucleotides are TGTGCCAGCAGCTTAACCGTCGGGGTAGCGGGAGCGTACGAGCAGTACTTC. The complete variable domain, with remaining parts taken from reference TRBV13 and TRBJ2-7, reads AAGVIQSPRHLIKEKRETATLKCYPIPRHDTVYWYQQGPGQDPQFLISFYEKMQSDKGSIPDRFSAQQFSDYHSELNMSSLELGDSALYFCASSLTVGVAGAYEQYFGPGTRLTVT.

CDR3 sequence: CASSGRDRASYEQYF. Written as DNA, the CDR3 is TGTGCCAGCAGCGGCCGGGACAGGGCCTCCTACGAGCAGTACTTC. This sequence joins TRBV7-2 and TRBJ2-7, with TRBD1 identical over 9 bases. J was trimmed by 0 bases and V by 5 bases; bases with no gene match: 5. Germline-derived CDR1 and CDR2 are SGHTA and FQGNSA. The length of the CDR3 is 15 residues.

V usage is TRBV3-1 (or the pseudogene TRBV3-2) and J usage is TRBJ2-1; no firm D call. Germline V CDR1 and CDR2: LGHDT, YNNKEL (reference sequence). The V and J ends lost 0 bases and 0 bases respectively, with 12 bases between them. The CDR3 totals 17 residues. The chain's CDR3 is CASSQDPQDSSYNEQFF. The CDR3 nucleotides are TGTGCCAGCAGCCAAGATCCCCAGGATAGCTCCTACAATGAGCAGTTCTTC.

The chain is built from TRBV19 and TRBJ1-6, with a possible D match to TRBD1 (6 bases). The germline gives CDR1 LNHDA, CDR2 SQIVND (reference sequence). The V gene lost 0 bases and the J gene lost 10 bases, with 13 bases spanning the gap. The CDR3 extends over 15 amino acids. CDR3 protein: CASSIDGTSISPLHF. The CDR3 DNA follows: TGTGCCAGTAGTATAGACGGGACATCAATCTCACCCCTCCACTTT.

This chain connects TRBV25-1 to TRBJ2-1; TRBD2 matches at 10 bases. CDR1 and CDR2 from the germline V gene are MGHDK and SYGVNS. CDR3 length: 14 amino acids. V shed 5 bases, J shed 8 bases, and the junction held 6 bases outside the gene matches. The CDR3 DNA sequence: TGTGCCAGCAGTAGGGCTAGCGGGAGCTATGAGCAGTTCTTC. As protein: CASSRASGSYEQFF.

The genes are TRBV5-1 and TRBJ1-2, with 8 bases aligning to TRBD1. The trim removed 0 bases at V and 7 bases at J, leaving 5 bases unmatched. Germline CDR1 reads SGHRS; CDR2 reads YFSETQ. The CDR3 is 14 amino acids. CDR3 DNA sequence: TGCGCCAGCAGCTTGGCCCAGGGGGCCAGTGGCTACACCTTC. Its translation: CASSLAQGASGYTF.

To note about this clone: A read error may account for a junction end that differs from germline. The rearrangement links TRBV27 to TRBJ2-7; TRBD1 is a possible D gene (6 bases). The germline gives CDR1 MNHEY, CDR2 SMNVEV (reference sequence). The CDR3 covers 14 residues. CDR3 nucleotide sequence: TGTGCCAGCAGTTTACTACAGGGCTCCCACGAGCAGTACTTC. Translated, it gives CASSLLQGSHEQYF.

In this sample, this clone is medium-sized. This chain connects TRBV14 to TRBJ1-1; 10 nucleotides agree with TRBD1. The J segment lost 4 bases and the V segment lost 4 bases, leaving 6 bases of the junction unmatched. Germline lookup yields CDR1 SGHDN and CDR2 FVKESK. This CDR3 region has 15 residues. The CDR3 here is CASSLWDRGSTEAFF. The DNA of the CDR3 is TGTGCCAGCAGCCTGTGGGACAGGGGCTCCACTGAAGCTTTCTTT.

V and J are TRBV4-2 and TRBJ2-2; TRBD2 might be the D (6 bases). Germline values: CDR1 LGHNA, CDR2 YNFKEQ. Deletions cut 5 bases from V and 5 bases from J, with 18 bases between. The CDR3 loop spans 16 amino acids. The CDR3 is CASSRGEGSGTGELFF. In nucleotides, the CDR3 is TGTGCCAGCAGCAGAGGTGAGGGTAGCGGTACCGGGGAGCTGTTTTTT.

The table lists this clone with a count of one. In DNA form, the CDR3 reads TGTGCCAGCAGCTTGACTTCGGTTACTGAAGCTTTCTTT. Translated, it gives CASSLTSVTEAFF. This sequence joins TRBV5-8 and TRBJ1-1; the D is unclear. The CDR3 has 13 amino acids. V was trimmed by 1 base and J by 5 bases, leaving 9 bases between them. Germline CDR1 and CDR2: SGHTS and YDEGEE.

The CDR3 nucleotides read TGTGCCAGCAGTCACACGACAGGGGGTACTGAAGCTTTCTTT. Amino acid sequence: CASSHTTGGTEAFF. The chain employs TRBV6-5 and TRBJ1-1; TRBD1 agrees at 9 bases. Germline V CDR1 and CDR2: MNHEY, SVGAGI. The CDR3 has 14 amino acids. V trimming: 5 bases; J trimming: 5 bases; junction bases outside the gene matches: 6.

V and J are TRBV2 and TRBJ2-1, with 9 bases that match TRBD1. The CDR3 consists of 16 residues. The germline gives CDR1 SNHLY, CDR2 FYNNEI. With V trimmed by 7 bases and J by 0 bases, 7 bases remained unmatched. In DNA, the CDR3 is TGTGCCAGCAACCCCACGACAGGGGGCTCCTACAATGAGCAGTTCTTC. Its translation: CASNPTTGGSYNEQFF.

This clone appeared a few times. This chain joins TRBV12-3 or TRBV12-4 and TRBJ1-1; a weak D match, TRBD1 (6 bases). V lost 3 bases and J lost 3, with 8 bases in between. The CDR3 has 13 residues. CDR3 residues: CASSLDRDTEAFF. CDR3 bases: TGTGCCAGCAGTTTGGACAGAGACACTGAAGCTTTCTTT.

This chain links TRBV7-3 with TRBJ2-1; unclear D gene. CDR1 and CDR2 (germline): SGHTA, FQGTGA. V was shortened by 2 bases and J by 4 bases, with 9 bases between the two germline ends. The CDR3 runs 14 residues. CDR3 sequence: CASSLGGVYNEQFF. CDR3 DNA sequence: TGTGCCAGCAGCTTAGGCGGAGTATACAATGAGCAGTTCTTC. Combining the CDR3 with reference TRBV7-3 and TRBJ2-1 gives the whole variable domain GAGVSQTPSNKVTEKGKYVELRCDPISGHTALYWYRQSLGQGPEFLIYFQGTGAADDSGLPNDRFFAVRPEGSVSTLKIQRTERGDSAVYLCASSLGGVYNEQFFGPGTRLTVL.

The count of this clone is one. The chain uses TRBV5-1 and TRBJ2-1; D is possibly TRBD1 (6 bases). Trimming stripped 2 bases from V and 7 bases from J, with 16 bases between. The CDR3 totals 15 residues. Looked up from germline, CDR1 is SGHRS and CDR2 is YFSETQ. The CDR3 DNA is TGCGCCAGCAGCTTAGACGGAGTGGGGGCGAATGAGCAGTTCTTC. This gives the protein CASSLDGVGANEQFF.

This chain uses TRBV6-5 with TRBJ2-7; maybe TRBD1 (5 bases). Germline CDR1 reads MNHEY; CDR2 reads SVGAGI. The CDR3 contains 13 residues. The germline V and J ends were trimmed by 7 bases and 3 bases, with 13 bases remaining between them. Written as DNA, the CDR3 is TGTGCCAGCACCCCAGGGCATCTCTACGAGCAGTACTTC. This translates into CASTPGHLYEQYF.

This clone was observed a single time. The chain uses TRBV5-1 and TRBJ2-7; TRBD2 agrees at 8 bases. CDR1 is SGHRS, CDR2 YFSETQ, per germline. The CDR3 consists of 14 residues. The J segment lost 3 bases and the V segment lost 4 bases, leaving 6 bases of the junction unmatched. CDR3 protein: CASSPGGIGYEQYF. In DNA, the CDR3 is TGCGCCAGCAGCCCGGGGGGGATAGGCTACGAGCAGTACTTC. The full variable domain, in which reference TRBV5-1 and TRBJ2-7 provide the parts outside the CDR3, is KAGVTQTPRYLIKTRGQQVTLSCSPISGHRSVSWYQQTPGQGLQFLFEYFSETQRNKGNFPGRFSGRQFSNSRSEMNVSTLELGDSALYLCASSPGGIGYEQYFGPGTRLTVT.

V gene TRBV5-8 combines with J gene TRBJ1-6, with 8 bases fitting TRBD1. Germline lookup yields CDR1 SGHTS and CDR2 YDEGEE. The CDR3 spans 15 residues. V trimming: 4 bases; J trimming: 7 bases; junction bases outside the gene matches: 7. CDR3 sequence: CASSPRTGNNSPLHF. In DNA form, the CDR3 reads TGTGCCAGCAGCCCAAGGACAGGGAACAATTCACCCCTCCACTTT. The full variable domain, with the rest looked up from reference TRBV5-8 and TRBJ1-6, is EAGVTQSPTHLIKTRGQQATLRCSPISGHTSVYWYQQALGLGLQFLLWYDEGEERNRGNFPPRFSGRQFPNYSSELNVNALELEDSALYLCASSPRTGNNSPLHFGNGTRLTVT.